The 12 T cell receptor beta chains presented below share a single source sample, sequenced in a study of T cells after yellow fever vaccination. TCRdb ran MiXCR on the 5' RACE reads and lists one entry per CDR3 protein. The sample contains roughly 140,000 distinct CDR3 sequences, 7.7% of which appear only once. The material sequenced was CD4+ T cells sorted from PBMCs, taken 5 days after the yellow fever booster vaccination. These receptors came from a man aged 30-40 years who received the YFV17D yellow fever vaccine.

Many counts were recorded for this clonotype. The V gene is TRBV14, the J gene TRBJ2-7; D perhaps matches TRBD1 (5 bases). V lost 0 bases and J 3 bases, leaving 15 bases between the germline ends. CDR1 is SGHDN and CDR2 is FVKESK in the germline V gene. The CDR3 consists of 16 residues. In DNA, the CDR3 is TGTGCCAGCAGCCAAGATCTTTTGTCAGGGTACTACGAGCAGTACTTC. Its protein is CASSQDLLSGYYEQYF.

This clonotype has more than one count but fewer than ten. V and J are TRBV20-1 and TRBJ2-7, with D tentatively TRBD1 (5 bases). The CDR3 sequence is 14 residues long. Per the germline V gene, CDR1 is DFQATT and CDR2 is SNEGSKA (reference sequence). With 7 bases removed from V and 6 bases from J, the gap between germline ends came to 22 bases. CDR3 coding DNA: TGCAGTGTTCCACAAGGGGAAGTTCTCGGCGAGCAGTACTTC. It translates to CSVPQGEVLGEQYF.

The chain joins TRBV12-3 or TRBV12-4 to TRBJ1-4, with D uncertain. V was clipped by 3 bases and J by 7 bases, with 6 bases between them. This CDR3 has 12 amino acids. CDR3 region: CASSFGREKLFF. The CDR3 DNA sequence: TGTGCCAGCAGTTTCGGACGTGAAAAACTGTTTTTT.

This clonotype was counted ten times or more. The V and J genes are TRBV7-2 and TRBJ2-3; a possible D gene is TRBD2 (5 bases). The V end was cut by 1 base, the J end by 9 bases, with 11 bases between. In germline, CDR1 is SGHTA, CDR2 FQGNSA. This CDR3 has 13 amino acids. Written as DNA, the CDR3 is TGTGCCAGCAGCTTAGATCTTTCGGGGACGCAGTATTTT. Translating it yields CASSLDLSGTQYF.

Many counts were recorded for this clonotype. The chain carries TRBV5-1 and TRBJ1-5; no definite D call. V was shortened by 0 bases and J by 6 bases, with 13 bases between the two germline ends. Germline values: CDR1 SGHRS, CDR2 YFSETQ. The CDR3 extends over 15 amino acids. The CDR3: CASSLGVSRGQPQHF. For the CDR3, the DNA is TGCGCCAGCAGCTTGGGGGTTTCACGAGGTCAGCCCCAGCATTTT.

This clonotype showed up many times. The rearrangement uses TRBV20-1 and TRBJ2-2, with TRBD2 as a possible D gene (6 bases). V lost 0 bases, J lost 5 bases, and 13 bases lay in between. The CDR3 contains 15 residues. Germline V gene sequence: CDR1 DFQATT, CDR2 SNEGSKA (reference sequence). The chain's CDR3 is CSARDPNRGTGELFF. As DNA, the CDR3 is TGCAGTGCTAGAGATCCCAACCGGGGGACCGGGGAGCTGTTTTTT.

This chain connects TRBV3-1 to TRBJ2-3; 9 positions match TRBD2. The junction had 7 bases not matched to a gene; V was cut back by 3 bases and J by 3 bases. The CDR3 is 16 amino acids. Per germline, CDR1 LGHDT and CDR2 YNNKEL (reference sequence). As DNA, the CDR3 is TGTGCCAGCAGCCAGGTTAGCGGGAGTGGGACAGATACGCAGTATTTT. Translation: CASSQVSGSGTDTQYF.

The chain joins TRBV6-4 to TRBJ1-1; 7 bases match TRBD1. Germline CDR1 and CDR2: MRHNA and SNTAGT. V was pared by 4 bases and J by 8 bases, with 7 bases of the junction left unmatched. The CDR3 covers 13 residues. In DNA, the CDR3 is TGTGCCAGCAGTGCCTGGGGAGGGGGCGAAGCTTTCTTT. Translation gives CASSAWGGGEAFF.

This clonotype was recorded many times. This chain links TRBV19 with TRBJ2-6; a weak D match, TRBD2 (6 bases). In germline, CDR1 is LNHDA, CDR2 SQIVND (reference sequence). The V gene lost 1 base and the J gene lost 4 bases, with 11 bases spanning the gap. This CDR3 comprises 16 residues. The CDR3 nucleotides read TGTGCCAGTAGTATAGGGAGGGTGTCGGGGGCCAACGTCCTGACTTTC. It specifies CASSIGRVSGANVLTF.

Ten or more counts support this clonotype. The chain is built from TRBV3-1 and TRBJ2-3, with D maybe TRBD2 (5 bases). The V gene lost 1 base and the J gene lost 4 bases, with 6 bases spanning the gap. The germline V gene encodes CDR1 LGHDT and CDR2 YNNKEL (reference sequence). There are 13 residues in the CDR3. DNA for the CDR3: TGTGCCAGCAGCCAAGGAGGGTCAGATACGCAGTATTTT. This encodes CASSQGGSDTQYF.

This clonotype has just a few counts. The rearrangement links TRBV20-1 to TRBJ2-1, with TRBD1 matching over 8 bases. The CDR3 length is 15 residues. Losses at the gene ends were 2 bases for V and 3 bases for J; bases not matched to a gene: 6. CDR1 and CDR2 (germline): DFQATT, SNEGSKA (reference sequence). CDR3: CSARTGGTGYNEQFF. CDR3 in DNA: TGCAGTGCTAGAACAGGAGGGACAGGCTACAATGAGCAGTTCTTC.

V and J are TRBV7-4 and TRBJ2-7; TRBD2 matches at 10 bases. The CDR3 has 16 amino acids. The V and J ends lost 5 bases and 2 bases, in that order; junction bases with no gene match: 9. CDR1 and CDR2 from the germline V gene are SGHVT and SQSDAQ. The CDR3 nucleotides are TGTGCCAGCAGCCCCTCGAGCGGGAGGGCCACCTACGAGCAGTACTTC. Its protein product is CASSPSSGRATYEQYF. Full variable domain (rest looked up from reference TRBV7-4 and TRBJ2-7): GAGVSQSPRYKVAKRGRDVALRCDSISGHVTLYWYRQTLGQGSEVLTYSQSDAQRDKSGRPSGRFSAERPERSVSTLKIQRTEQGDSAVYLCASSPSSGRATYEQYFGPGTRLTVT.